The next 5 T cell receptor beta chains were all read from a single sample in a study of T-cell memory formation after mild COVID-19. In TCRdb, the 5' RACE reads were re-called with MiXCR into one record per CDR3 protein. The table shows around 300,000 distinct CDR3 sequences, with around 13% occurring only once. The sample taken for sequencing was PBMCs or a T cell subset sorted from them (not recorded which). The receptors derive from a man younger than 35 who had mild COVID-19 (a few samples of this study predate the infection). Cell type and time point are not known.

V gene TRBV7-2 combines with J gene TRBJ1-2; 11 bases line up with TRBD1. J lost 2 bases, V lost 2 bases, and 4 bases had no gene match. There are 16 residues in the CDR3. Germline assignment: CDR1 SGHTA and CDR2 FQGNSA. The chain's CDR3 is CASSLLWTGGNYGYTF. CDR3 DNA sequence: TGTGCCAGCAGCTTACTATGGACAGGGGGCAACTATGGCTACACCTTC.

This clonotype was counted at least ten times. V is TRBV10-1 and J is TRBJ2-7; possibly TRBD1 or TRBD2 for D (6 bases each). The V gene lost 6 bases and the J gene lost 2 bases, with 14 bases spanning the gap. The germline V gene encodes CDR1 WNHNN and CDR2 SYGVQD (reference sequence). The CDR3 extends over 14 amino acids. The CDR3 is CASSAAGHPYEQYF. As DNA, the CDR3 is TGCGCCAGCAGCGCCGCGGGACACCCCTACGAGCAGTACTTC.

This clonotype was recorded many times. The gene calls are TRBV20-1 and TRBJ2-5; 9 bases align to TRBD2. J was trimmed by 7 bases and V by 1 base; bases with no gene match: 10. The CDR3 runs 15 residues. From germline, CDR1 is DFQATT and CDR2 SNEGSKA (reference sequence). CDR3 sequence: CSARGAGGGEATQYF. CDR3 nucleotides: TGCAGTGCTAGAGGAGCGGGGGGTGGGGAGGCGACCCAGTACTTC.

This chain joins TRBV6-5 and TRBJ1-2, with TRBD1 as a possible D gene (5 bases). The CDR3 contains 14 residues. CDR1 MNHEY and CDR2 SVGAGI come from the germline V gene. Trimming took 5 bases from V and 5 from J, leaving 15 bases between them. The CDR3 is CASSPGRNVYGYTF. DNA of the CDR3: TGTGCCAGCAGTCCGGGACGGAATGTTTATGGCTACACCTTC.

This clonotype has just a few counts. The chain is built from TRBV11-2 and TRBJ1-1; D is ambiguous. Germline V CDR1 and CDR2: SGHAT, FQNNGV. Between the trimmed V and J ends, which lost 3 bases and 3 bases, there was a span of 5 bases. CDR3 size: 12 residues. The CDR3 region has the DNA TGTGCCAGCAGCTTCATGGACACTGAAGCTTTCTTT. Its protein product is CASSFMDTEAFF.